The rows below give T cell receptor beta chains drawn from one sample of a study of radiotherapy plus CTLA-4 blockade in lung cancer. Measured with immunoSEQ multiplex PCR; TCRdb has only the in-frame clones, and not every one. This table holds around 45,000 clones, nearly 90% found once. The sequencing here drew on peripheral blood, taken from a patient treated with radiotherapy plus ipilimumab. These receptors were obtained from a human donor with non-small cell lung cancer whose response to radiotherapy plus ipilimumab could not be evaluated. Both conserved end residues are part of each CDR3. Fields, in order: CDR3 length, V gene, D gene, clone size, J gene, CDR3 protein, CDR3 DNA. The D gene is left open where the match is weak. Part of the rows lack a size; the others show once, few, many or a class for expanded clones.

>13|TRBV28|TRBD1|NA|TRBJ2-7
CASRLDRVHEQYF
TGTGCCAGCAGGTTGGACAGGGTCCACGAGCAGTACTTC
>13|TRBV29-1|NA|NA|TRBJ1-2
CSVVGRGNYGYTF
TGCAGCGTTGTCGGACGGGGGAACTATGGCTACACCTTC
>15|TRBV6-1|NA|NA|TRBJ2-6
CASTMAASGANVLTF
TGTGCCAGCACCATGGCTGCCTCTGGGGCCAACGTCCTGACTTTC
>15|TRBV9|TRBD1|once|TRBJ1-1
CASSKNQGANTEAFF
TGTGCCAGCAGTAAGAATCAGGGGGCGAACACTGAAGCTTTCTTT
>15|TRBV9|NA|NA|TRBJ2-3
CASSVQVLGTDTQYF
TGTGCCAGCAGCGTGCAGGTTTTAGGTACAGATACGCAGTATTTT
>16|TRBV19|TRBD1|NA|TRBJ1-4
CASSESTGASNEKLFF
TGTGCCAGTAGTGAGAGTACAGGGGCCAGTAATGAAAAACTGTTTTTT
>15|TRBV7-9|TRBD1|NA|TRBJ2-2
CASSPLRGPTGELFF
TGTGCCAGCAGCCCTCTTAGGGGGCCTACCGGGGAGCTGTTTTTT
>16|TRBV25-1|NA|NA|TRBJ2-1
CASSDNGWSSYNEQFF
TGTGCCAGCAGTGATAATGGCTGGAGCTCCTACAATGAGCAGTTCTTC
>15|TRBV9|TRBD2|NA|TRBJ2-2
CASSEREGNTGELFF
TGTGCCAGCAGCGAGCGGGAGGGGAACACCGGGGAGCTGTTTTTT
>13|TRBV28|NA|NA|TRBJ1-1
CASSRRRNTEAFF
TGTGCCAGCAGTCGGCGGAGGAACACTGAAGCTTTCTTT
>14|TRBV18|NA|NA|TRBJ1-6
CASSPAGFDSPLHF
TGTGCCAGCTCACCGGCAGGGTTTGATTCACCCCTCCACTTT
>15|TRBV5-1|TRBD2|NA|TRBJ2-1
CASSLGRGGAGEQFF
TGCGCCAGCAGCTTGGGGCGGGGGGGCGCAGGGGAGCAGTTCTTC
>15|TRBV5-4|TRBD2|NA|TRBJ2-3
CASSPPGLAADTQYF
TGTGCCAGCAGCCCCCCGGGACTAGCGGCAGATACGCAGTATTTT
>14|TRBV29-1|TRBD1|NA|TRBJ2-7
CSVRDRGYPYEQYF
TGCAGCGTCCGGGACAGGGGGTACCCCTACGAGCAGTACTTC